These 15 T cell receptor beta chains share one sample of origin, sequenced in a study of cytomegalovirus exposure and HLA in healthy donors. Both 60 Vbeta primers and 13 Jbeta primers went into the PCR. Generated by immunoSEQ multiplex PCR, the TCRdb table keeps only in-frame clones and is missing some. Here the sample spans 150,000 to 200,000 clones, 84% being singletons. Sequencing was done on a sample of PBMCs. These receptors were taken from a girl between 5 and 17 years old in good health and CMV-seropositive.

V is TRBV11-2 and J is TRBJ1-1, with a possible D match to TRBD1 (6 bases). V lost 3 bases and J 2 bases, leaving 10 bases between the germline ends. This CDR3 is built from 14 residues. The germline CDR1 and CDR2 sequences are SGHAT and FQNNGV. CDR3 coding DNA: TGTGCCAGCAGCTTTTCCAGGGGTAACACTGAAGCTTTCTTT. Its translation: CASSFSRGNTEAFF.

The gene calls are TRBV7-3 and TRBJ2-1; no clear D. The CDR3 sequence is 14 residues long. CDR1 SGHTA and CDR2 FQGTGA come from the germline V gene. Trimming cost V 4 bases and J 3 bases, with 10 bases left between them. In nucleotides, the CDR3 is TGTGCCAGCAGCTCCCCCCCAGGCTACAATGAGCAGTTCTTC. It codes for CASSSPPGYNEQFF.

The V and J genes are TRBV5-6 and TRBJ1-5; 8 nucleotides line up with TRBD1. Germline CDR1 is SGHDT and CDR2 is YYEEEE. V lost 5 bases, J lost 4 bases, and 5 bases stayed unmatched. This CDR3 spans 14 amino acids. CDR3 coding DNA: TGTGCCAGCAGTGAACAGGGGGTTAATCAGCCCCAGCATTTT. It codes for CASSEQGVNQPQHF.

The J gene is TRBJ1-6, the V gene TRBV9, with D hard to call. This CDR3 has 16 amino acids. Germline-derived CDR1 and CDR2 are SGDLS and YYNGEE. Trimming shortened V by 3 bases and J by 0 bases, and 10 bases separated the two germline ends. The CDR3 protein is CASSERSGSYNSPLHF. The CDR3 DNA reads TGTGCCAGCAGCGAGAGGAGCGGCTCCTATAATTCACCCCTCCACTTT.

As to this clone: The DNA is omitted, as the CDR3 cannot be located on it reliably, and the CDR3 follows TCRdb's listing. V usage is TRBV12-1 and J usage is TRBJ2-7; TRBD2 is taken as the D call from the table, unchecked against the DNA. TRBV12-1 represents a pseudogene. The CDR3 has 16 amino acids, counting both end residues. The CDR3 sequence is CASSFGPGNGTYEQYF.

Concerning this clone: The junction departs from germline at one end; a sequencing error may be responsible. V gene TRBV7-9 combines with J gene TRBJ2-1, with 8 bases lining up with TRBD2. CDR1 is SEHNR, CDR2 FQNEAQ, per germline (reference sequence). CDR3 length equals 18 residues. The CDR3 spells CSSSLLGGGPSEFYEQFF. The CDR3 DNA follows: TGTTCCAGCAGCTTATTGGGCGGGGGGCCGTCGGAATTCTATGAGCAGTTCTTC.

The gene calls are TRBV2 and TRBJ2-4; TRBD1 agrees at 7 bases. CDR3 length equals 15 residues. V lost 5 bases to trimming and J lost 10 bases; unmatched junction nucleotides: 14. Germline V gene data show CDR1 as SNHLY and CDR2 as FYNNEI. CDR3 protein: CASSRDGVRGLIQYF. CDR3 DNA sequence: TGTGCCAGCAGTCGAGACGGGGTTAGGGGGCTAATTCAGTACTTC. Based on the CDR3 plus reference TRBV2 and TRBJ2-4, the full variable domain is EPEVTQTPSHQVTQMGQEVILRCVPISNHLYFYWYRQILGQKVEFLVSFYNNEISEKSEIFDDQFSVERPDGSNFTLKIRSTKLEDSAMYFCASSRDGVRGLIQYFGAGTRLSVL.

The gene calls are TRBV5-4 and TRBJ2-6; no definite D call. The CDR3 has 18 amino acids. Germline loops: CDR1 SGHNT, CDR2 YYREEE (reference sequence). V gave up 1 base and J gave up 0 bases, with 14 bases separating them. CDR3 amino acids: CASSLNSLLLSGANVLTF. CDR3 bases: TGTGCCAGCAGCTTGAACAGTTTACTTCTCTCTGGGGCCAACGTCCTGACTTTC.

V usage is TRBV6-1 and J usage is TRBJ2-7, with a weak D call TRBD2 (5 bases). V lost 4 bases to trimming and J lost 2 bases, with 9 bases between them. The CDR3 consists of 13 residues. The germline CDR1 and CDR2 sequences are MNHNS and SASEGT. The CDR3 sequence: CASSADWTYEQYF. The CDR3 DNA reads as TGTGCCAGCAGTGCGGACTGGACCTACGAGCAGTACTTC.

The rearrangement joins TRBV14 to TRBJ1-2; the D gene is possibly TRBD1 (6 bases). The germline CDR1 and CDR2 sequences are SGHDN and FVKESK. Trimming stripped 2 bases from V and 5 bases from J, with 12 bases between. This CDR3 contains 14 residues. The CDR3 sequence is CASSQLRTEYGYTF. The CDR3 bases are TGTGCCAGCAGCCAATTAAGGACAGAGTATGGCTACACCTTC.

The V call is TRBV7-9, the J call TRBJ2-7; 7 bases are shared with TRBD1. V lost 3 bases to trimming and J lost 3 bases; unmatched junction nucleotides: 5. CDR3 length: 14 residues. In germline, CDR1 is SEHNR, CDR2 FQNEAQ (reference sequence). The CDR3 nucleotides read TGTGCCAGCAGCTTGGGGGACAGACTCTACGAGCAGTACTTC. Its protein product is CASSLGDRLYEQYF.

The J gene is TRBJ1-5, the V gene TRBV15; 10 bases are shared with TRBD1. J was trimmed by 6 bases and V by 6 bases; bases with no gene match: 8. The CDR3 sequence is 15 residues long. In germline, CDR1 is LNHNV, CDR2 YYDKDF (reference sequence). The CDR3: CATRTAGQGIQPQHF. The CDR3 DNA is TGTGCCACCAGAACCGCGGGACAGGGGATTCAGCCCCAGCATTTT.

The CDR3 loop is CASSDLDSNTEAFF. CDR3 sequence (DNA): TGTGCCAGCAGTGACCTGGACAGCAACACTGAAGCTTTCTTT. This chain uses TRBV2 with TRBJ1-1, with D perhaps matching TRBD1 (6 bases). This CDR3 is 14 amino acids long. The V gene lost 3 bases and the J gene lost 2 bases, with 10 bases spanning the gap. Germline V gives CDR1 SNHLY, CDR2 FYNNEI.

The rearrangement uses TRBV9 and TRBJ1-1; D gene uncertain. The germline V gene encodes CDR1 SGDLS and CDR2 YYNGEE. The ends were cut back, 9 bases at V and 4 bases at J, with 25 bases in the middle. The CDR3 length is 16 residues. CDR3 sequence reads: CATSALGIKGGTEAFF. The CDR3 DNA reads as TGTGCCACCTCAGCCTTAGGGATTAAGGGAGGCACTGAAGCTTTCTTT.

V gene TRBV18 combines with J gene TRBJ2-2; D is ambiguous. V dropped 5 bases and J dropped 3 bases, with 4 bases sitting between them. The CDR3 contains 12 residues. Germline V gene data show CDR1 as KGHSH and CDR2 as LQKENI. CDR3 bases: TGTGCCAGCTCATCTTACACCGGGGAGCTGTTTTTT. Protein: CASSSYTGELFF.